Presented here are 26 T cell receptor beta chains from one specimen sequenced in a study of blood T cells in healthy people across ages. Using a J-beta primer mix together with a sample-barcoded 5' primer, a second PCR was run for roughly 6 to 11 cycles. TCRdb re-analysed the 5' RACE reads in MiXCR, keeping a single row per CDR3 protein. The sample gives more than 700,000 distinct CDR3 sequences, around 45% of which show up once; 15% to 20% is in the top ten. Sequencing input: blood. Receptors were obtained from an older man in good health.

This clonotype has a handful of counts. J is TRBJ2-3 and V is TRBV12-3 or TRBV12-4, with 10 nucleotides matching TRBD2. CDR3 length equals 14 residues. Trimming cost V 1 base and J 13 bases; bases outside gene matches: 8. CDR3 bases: TGTGCCAGCAGTTTAGGAGCGGGAGGGCCCTCCGAGTATTTT. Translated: CASSLGAGGPSEYF.

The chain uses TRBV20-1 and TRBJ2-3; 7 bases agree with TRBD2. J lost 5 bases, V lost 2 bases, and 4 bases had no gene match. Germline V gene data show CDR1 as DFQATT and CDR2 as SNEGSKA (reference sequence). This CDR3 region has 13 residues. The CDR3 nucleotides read TGCAGTGCTAGATTGGGACTAAAAGATACGCAGTATTTT. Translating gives CSARLGLKDTQYF.

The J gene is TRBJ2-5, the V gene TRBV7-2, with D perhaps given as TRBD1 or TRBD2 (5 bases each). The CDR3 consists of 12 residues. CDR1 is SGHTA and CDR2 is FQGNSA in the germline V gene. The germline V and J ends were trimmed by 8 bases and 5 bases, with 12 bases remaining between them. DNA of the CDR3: TGTGCCAGCCGGGACCTGGGGGAGACCCAGTACTTC. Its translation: CASRDLGETQYF.

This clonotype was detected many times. The CDR3 sequence: CATAPLLAYNEQFF. In DNA, the CDR3 is TGTGCCACAGCCCCGCTTTTGGCCTACAATGAGCAGTTCTTC. This chain joins TRBV15 and TRBJ2-1; D unclear. Germline CDR1 LNHNV, CDR2 YYDKDF (reference sequence). V lost 9 bases to trimming and J lost 2 bases, with 14 bases between them. This CDR3 contains 14 residues. Looking up the rest from reference TRBV15 and TRBJ2-1 gives the full variable domain: DAMVIQNPRYQVTQFGKPVTLSCSQTLNHNVMYWYQQKSSQAPKLLFHYYDKDFNNEADTPDNFQSRRPNTSFCFLDIRSPGLGDTAMYLCATAPLLAYNEQFFGPGTRLTVL.

CDR3 in amino acids: CASSQGQNSGANVLTF. CDR3 coding DNA: TGCGCCAGCAGCCAAGGACAGAACTCTGGGGCCAACGTCCTGACTTTC. This chain uses TRBV4-3 with TRBJ2-6; D is perhaps TRBD1 (5 bases). The CDR3 totals 16 residues. Germline V gene sequence: CDR1 LGHNA, CDR2 YSLEER. V lost 1 base and J lost 0, with 7 bases in between.

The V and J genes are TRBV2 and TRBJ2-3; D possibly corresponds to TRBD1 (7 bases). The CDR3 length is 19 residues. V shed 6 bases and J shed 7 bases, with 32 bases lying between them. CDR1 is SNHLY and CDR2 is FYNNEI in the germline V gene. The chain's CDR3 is CASSRRTGMAGLRVHTQYF. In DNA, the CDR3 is TGTGCCAGCAGCCGCCGGACAGGAATGGCGGGATTACGGGTTCATACGCAGTATTTT.

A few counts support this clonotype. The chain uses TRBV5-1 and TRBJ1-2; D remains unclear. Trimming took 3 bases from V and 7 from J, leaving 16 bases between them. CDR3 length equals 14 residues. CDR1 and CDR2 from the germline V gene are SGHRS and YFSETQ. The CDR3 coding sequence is TGCGCCAGCAGCTCCGTTGATAGTACGGGTGGCTACACCTTC. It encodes CASSSVDSTGGYTF.

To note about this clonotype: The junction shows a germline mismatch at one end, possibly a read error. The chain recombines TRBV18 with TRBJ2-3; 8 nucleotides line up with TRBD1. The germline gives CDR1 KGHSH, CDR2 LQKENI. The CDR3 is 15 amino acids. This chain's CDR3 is CASPPPGQGTDTQYF. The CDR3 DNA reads TGTGCCAGCCCACCGCCGGGACAGGGCACAGATACGCAGTATTTT. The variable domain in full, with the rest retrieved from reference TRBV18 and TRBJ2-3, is NAGVMQNPRHLVRRRGQEARLRCSPMKGHSHVYWYRQLPEEGLKFMVYLQKENIIDESGMPKERFSAEFPKEGPSILRIQQVVRGDSAAYFCASPPPGQGTDTQYFGPGTRLTVL.

CDR3 protein: CASSELGENQPQHF. In DNA, the CDR3 is TGTGCCAGCAGTGAATTGGGGGAGAATCAGCCCCAGCATTTT. The V call is TRBV25-1, the J call TRBJ1-5; possibly TRBD1 for D (5 bases). Germline V gives CDR1 MGHDK, CDR2 SYGVNS. The V end lost 1 base, the J end lost 4 bases, and 8 bases lay between the germline ends. The CDR3 is 14 amino acids.

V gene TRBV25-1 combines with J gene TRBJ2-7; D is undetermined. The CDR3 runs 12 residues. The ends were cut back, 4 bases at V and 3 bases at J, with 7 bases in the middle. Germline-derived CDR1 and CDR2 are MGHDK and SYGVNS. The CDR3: CASSAIYYEQYF. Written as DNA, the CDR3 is TGTGCCAGCAGTGCCATCTACTACGAGCAGTACTTC.

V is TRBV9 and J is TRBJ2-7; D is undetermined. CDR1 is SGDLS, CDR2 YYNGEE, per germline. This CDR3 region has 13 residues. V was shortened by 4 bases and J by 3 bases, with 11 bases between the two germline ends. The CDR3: CASSPTPIYEQYF. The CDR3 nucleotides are TGTGCCAGCAGCCCGACCCCGATCTACGAGCAGTACTTC.

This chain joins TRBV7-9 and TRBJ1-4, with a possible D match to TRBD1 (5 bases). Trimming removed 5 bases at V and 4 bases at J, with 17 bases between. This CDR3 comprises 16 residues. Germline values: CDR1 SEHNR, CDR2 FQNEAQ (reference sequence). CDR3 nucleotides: TGTGCCAGCAGCCCCAAAGGGGCAGGTAGTAATGAAAAACTGTTTTTT. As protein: CASSPKGAGSNEKLFF.

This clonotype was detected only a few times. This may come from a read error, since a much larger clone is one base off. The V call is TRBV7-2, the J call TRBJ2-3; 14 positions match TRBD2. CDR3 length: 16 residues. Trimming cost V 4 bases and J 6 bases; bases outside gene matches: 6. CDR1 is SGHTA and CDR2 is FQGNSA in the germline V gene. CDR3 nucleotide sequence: TGTGCCAGCAGCTCAGGGACTAGCGGGAGTATGGATACGCAGTATTTT. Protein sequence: CASSSGTSGSMDTQYF.

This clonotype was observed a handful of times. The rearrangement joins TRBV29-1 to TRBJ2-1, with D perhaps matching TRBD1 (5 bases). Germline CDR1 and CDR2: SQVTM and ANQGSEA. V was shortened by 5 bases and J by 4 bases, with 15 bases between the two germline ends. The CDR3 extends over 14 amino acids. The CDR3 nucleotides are TGCAGCGTTCAGGGTCTCCTGGGTTACAATGAGCAGTTCTTC. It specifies CSVQGLLGYNEQFF.

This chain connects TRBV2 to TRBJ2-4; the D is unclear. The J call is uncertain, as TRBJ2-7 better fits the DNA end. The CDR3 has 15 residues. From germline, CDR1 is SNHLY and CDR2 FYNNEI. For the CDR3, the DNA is TGTGCCAGCAGCGCGGTCCGGGCCGGTTCCTACGAGCAGTACTTC. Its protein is CASSAVRAGSYEQYF.

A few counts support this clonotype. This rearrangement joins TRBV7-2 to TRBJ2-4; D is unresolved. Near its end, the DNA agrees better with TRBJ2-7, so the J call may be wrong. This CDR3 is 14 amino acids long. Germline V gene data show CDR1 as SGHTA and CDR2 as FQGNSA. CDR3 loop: CASSTNPGPYEQYF. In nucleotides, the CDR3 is TGTGCCAGCAGCACAAATCCGGGCCCCTACGAGCAGTACTTC.

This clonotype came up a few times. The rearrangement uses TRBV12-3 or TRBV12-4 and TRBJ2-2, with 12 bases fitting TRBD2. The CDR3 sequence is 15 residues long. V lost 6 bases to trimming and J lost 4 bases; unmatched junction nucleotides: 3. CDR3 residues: CASSGLAGPTGELFF. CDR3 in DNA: TGTGCCAGCAGCGGACTAGCGGGACCCACCGGGGAGCTGTTTTTT.

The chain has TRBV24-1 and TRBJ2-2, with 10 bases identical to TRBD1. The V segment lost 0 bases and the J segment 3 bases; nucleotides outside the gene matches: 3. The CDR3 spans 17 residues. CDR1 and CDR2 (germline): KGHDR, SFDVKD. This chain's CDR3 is CATSDLPGTGDTGELFF. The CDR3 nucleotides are TGTGCCACCAGTGATTTGCCTGGGACAGGGGACACCGGGGAGCTGTTTTTT.

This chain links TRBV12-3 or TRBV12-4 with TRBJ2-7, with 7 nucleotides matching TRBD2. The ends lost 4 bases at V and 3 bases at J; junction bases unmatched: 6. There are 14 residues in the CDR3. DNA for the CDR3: TGTGCCAGCAGTTCCGGGACTACCCACTACGAGCAGTACTTC. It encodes CASSSGTTHYEQYF.

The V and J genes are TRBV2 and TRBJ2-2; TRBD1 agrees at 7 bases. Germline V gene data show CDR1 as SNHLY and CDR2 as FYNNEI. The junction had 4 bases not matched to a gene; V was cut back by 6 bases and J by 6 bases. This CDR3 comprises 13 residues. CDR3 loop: CASRTGWSGELFF. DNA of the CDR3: TGTGCCAGCAGGACAGGGTGGTCCGGGGAGCTGTTTTTT.

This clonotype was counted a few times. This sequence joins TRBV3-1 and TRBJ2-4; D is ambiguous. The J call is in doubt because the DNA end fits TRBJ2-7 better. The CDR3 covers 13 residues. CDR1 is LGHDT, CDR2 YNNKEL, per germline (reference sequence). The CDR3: CASSHGSRYEQYF. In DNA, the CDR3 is TGTGCCAGCAGCCATGGGTCAAGGTACGAGCAGTACTTC.

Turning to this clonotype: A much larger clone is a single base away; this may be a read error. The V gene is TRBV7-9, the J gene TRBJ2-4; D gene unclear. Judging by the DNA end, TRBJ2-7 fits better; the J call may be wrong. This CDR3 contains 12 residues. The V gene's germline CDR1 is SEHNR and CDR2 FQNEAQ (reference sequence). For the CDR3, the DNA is TGTACCAGCAGCTGGCAAGACTACGAGCAGTACTTC. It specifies CTSSWQDYEQYF.

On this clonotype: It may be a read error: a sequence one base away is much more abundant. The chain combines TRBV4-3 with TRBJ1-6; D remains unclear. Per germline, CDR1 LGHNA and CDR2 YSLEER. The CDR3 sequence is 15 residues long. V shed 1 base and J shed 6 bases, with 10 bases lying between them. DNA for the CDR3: TGCGCCAGCAGCCAAGGAACAGTGACTAATTCACCCCTCCACTTT. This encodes CASSQGTVTNSPLHF.

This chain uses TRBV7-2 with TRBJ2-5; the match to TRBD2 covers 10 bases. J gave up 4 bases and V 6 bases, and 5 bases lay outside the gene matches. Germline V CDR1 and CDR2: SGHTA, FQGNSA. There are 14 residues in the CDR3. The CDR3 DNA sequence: TGTGCCAGCAGAGCGGGAGGGCCGGGAGAGACCCAGTACTTC. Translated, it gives CASRAGGPGETQYF.

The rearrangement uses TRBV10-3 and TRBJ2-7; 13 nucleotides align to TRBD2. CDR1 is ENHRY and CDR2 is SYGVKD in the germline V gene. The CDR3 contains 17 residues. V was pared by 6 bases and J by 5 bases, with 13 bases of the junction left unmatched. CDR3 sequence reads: CAIRDDGGLAGEDEQYF. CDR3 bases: TGTGCCATCAGAGACGACGGAGGACTAGCGGGAGAGGACGAGCAGTACTTC.

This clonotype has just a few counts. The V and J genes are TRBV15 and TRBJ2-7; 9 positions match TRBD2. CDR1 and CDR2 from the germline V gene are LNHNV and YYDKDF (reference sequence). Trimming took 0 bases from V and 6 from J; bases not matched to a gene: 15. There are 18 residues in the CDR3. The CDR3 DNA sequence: TGTGCCACCAGCAGAGATCGGGCTAGCGGGACCTCCCCTGGCGAGCAGTACTTC. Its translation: CATSRDRASGTSPGEQYF.